Presented here are 25 T cell receptor beta chains from one specimen sequenced in a study of CD8+ T cells in alopecia areata. The authors extracted RNA and reverse transcribed it into cDNA as the sequencing template. TCRdb keeps only in-frame clones here, not all; method: immunoSEQ multiplex PCR. Among 180,000 or so clones listed, 67% were seen once. This specimen consisted of CD8+ T cells sorted from blood, obtained at week 0. The receptors shown here come from a human donor with alopecia areata.

The gene calls are TRBV13 and TRBJ1-1, with no clear D. The V gene lost 5 bases and the J gene lost 1 base, with 8 bases spanning the gap. Per germline, CDR1 PRHDT and CDR2 FYEKMQ (reference sequence). This CDR3 is 13 amino acids long. The CDR3 DNA reads TGTGCCAGCAGCCCGCCCCGGAACACTGAAGCTTTCTTT. This gives the protein CASSPPRNTEAFF.

CDR3 bases: TGCGCCAGCAGCCCCGAGTACTTCATAGCGGGGGATGGGAATGAGCAGTTCTTC. Encoded protein: CASSPEYFIAGDGNEQFF. The rearrangement links TRBV4-1 to TRBJ2-1; TRBD2 agrees at 9 bases. Germline CDR1 MGHRA, CDR2 YSYEKL. J gave up 7 bases and V 4 bases, and 17 bases lay outside the gene matches. The CDR3 length is 18 residues.

The chain has TRBV7-9 and TRBJ2-3; D call uncertain. Germline CDR1 and CDR2: SEHNR and FQNEAQ (reference sequence). The germline V and J ends were trimmed by 5 bases and 2 bases, with 8 bases remaining between them. The CDR3 covers 13 residues. The CDR3 DNA is TGTGCCAGCAGCCCGGCGGACACAGATACGCAGTATTTT. Amino acids: CASSPADTDTQYF.

The rearrangement uses TRBV27 and TRBJ2-3, with 11 bases fitting TRBD2. J lost 2 bases, V lost 6 bases, and 7 bases had no gene match. Germline-derived CDR1 and CDR2 are MNHEY and SMNVEV (reference sequence). This CDR3 has 16 amino acids. The CDR3 region has the DNA TGTGCCAGCAGCGGGTATAGCGGGGGGGTCACAGATACGCAGTATTTT. Translating it yields CASSGYSGGVTDTQYF.

CDR3 nucleotide sequence: TGTGCCAGGGAAGGACAGGCTCAAGAGACCCAGTACTTC. Protein sequence: CAREGQAQETQYF. The rearrangement links TRBV25-1 to TRBJ2-5; TRBD1 matches at 7 bases. Per the germline V gene, CDR1 is MGHDK and CDR2 is SYGVNS. J gave up 2 bases and V 9 bases, and 6 bases lay outside the gene matches. CDR3 length: 13 amino acids.

V gene TRBV19 combines with J gene TRBJ2-4; D is uncertain. The CDR3 length is 14 residues. V was shortened by 3 bases and J by 3 bases, with 9 bases between the two germline ends. In germline, CDR1 is LNHDA, CDR2 SQIVND (reference sequence). In DNA form, the CDR3 reads TGTGCCAGTAGTATGGGCAATAACAAAAACATTCAGTACTTC. This gives the protein CASSMGNNKNIQYF.

The chain employs TRBV2 and TRBJ2-3, with D perhaps matching TRBD1 (5 bases). CDR1 is SNHLY and CDR2 is FYNNEI in the germline V gene. V was pared by 0 bases and J by 2 bases, with 12 bases between. This CDR3 contains 16 residues. This chain's CDR3 is CASSEAARGYTDTQYF. DNA of the CDR3: TGTGCCAGCAGTGAAGCTGCTAGGGGATACACAGATACGCAGTATTTT.

This chain joins TRBV30 and TRBJ1-1; 10 bases line up with TRBD1. V shed 7 bases and J 4 bases; nucleotides not matched to a gene: 6. The CDR3 extends over 13 amino acids. CDR1 and CDR2 (germline): GTSNPN, SVGIG (reference sequence). CDR3 sequence: CASGQGSSTEAFF. The CDR3, as DNA: TGTGCCTCGGGACAGGGGAGTTCCACTGAAGCTTTCTTT.

The chain recombines TRBV7-9 with TRBJ1-2, with a possible D match to TRBD1 (5 bases). CDR3 length equals 13 residues. Trimming cost V 7 bases and J 5 bases, with 14 bases left between them. Germline CDR1 SEHNR, CDR2 FQNEAQ (reference sequence). Written as DNA, the CDR3 is TGTGCCAGCATTGGGGCGGGGCGGTATGGCTACACCTTC. Amino acids: CASIGAGRYGYTF.

The J gene is TRBJ2-3, the V gene TRBV7-8; D is perhaps TRBD1 (5 bases). V lost 3 bases, J lost 4 bases, and 14 bases lay in between. The CDR3 runs to 15 residues. Germline values: CDR1 SGHVS, CDR2 FQNEAQ. The CDR3 DNA follows: TGTGCCAGCAGCTTGCCGGTGGGGCAGGCAGATACGCAGTATTTT. This codes for CASSLPVGQADTQYF.

This clone showed up just a few times. This chain uses TRBV29-1 with TRBJ1-2; 9 bases are a match to TRBD1. Germline CDR1 and CDR2: SQVTM and ANQGSEA. Unmatched junction bases numbered 6, after V lost 2 bases and J lost 8 bases. The CDR3 contains 13 residues. The CDR3 sequence is CSVEPGTGRGYTF. The CDR3 DNA follows: TGCAGCGTTGAACCGGGGACAGGGAGAGGCTACACCTTC. Drawing the rest from reference TRBV29-1 and TRBJ1-2, the complete variable domain is SAVISQKPSRDICQRGTSLTIQCQVDSQVTMMFWYRQQPGQSLTLIATANQGSEATYESGFVIDKFPISRPNLTFSTLTVSNMSPEDSSIYLCSVEPGTGRGYTFGSGTRLTVV.

The CDR3 DNA follows: TGTGCCAGCAATCCCCCGGGGAGGGAGACCCAGTACTTC. This gives the protein CASNPPGRETQYF. The chain uses TRBV25-1 and TRBJ2-5; D possibly corresponds to TRBD2 (6 bases). Germline V gene data show CDR1 as MGHDK and CDR2 as SYGVNS. Trimming took off 7 bases at V and 5 bases at J, with 14 bases between the two ends. The CDR3 sequence is 13 residues long. Drawing the rest from reference TRBV25-1 and TRBJ2-5, the complete variable domain is EADIYQTPRYLVIGTGKKITLECSQTMGHDKMYWYQQDPGMELHLIHYSYGVNSTEKGDLSSESTVSRIRTEHFPLTLESARPSHTSQYLCASNPPGRETQYFGPGTRLLVL.

This clone was recorded once. The rearrangement joins TRBV4-1 to TRBJ2-7; D not resolved. The CDR3 totals 13 residues. V was shortened by 1 base and J by 2 bases, with 6 bases between the two germline ends. Germline CDR1 is MGHRA and CDR2 is YSYEKL. The CDR3, as DNA: TGCGCCAGCAGCCAAGTGGGAACCTACGAGCAGTACTTC. Amino acid sequence: CASSQVGTYEQYF.

The chain couples TRBV19 to TRBJ1-1, with no clear D. The germline gives CDR1 LNHDA, CDR2 SQIVND (reference sequence). V gave up 4 bases and J gave up 1 base, with 4 bases separating them. CDR3 length: 12 amino acids. CDR3 protein: CASSTGNTEAFF. The CDR3 DNA follows: TGTGCCAGTAGTACTGGGAACACTGAAGCTTTCTTT.

J is TRBJ1-4 and V is TRBV14, with D uncertain. Germline V gene sequence: CDR1 SGHDN, CDR2 FVKESK. Trimming removed 2 bases from V and 3 bases from J, with 16 bases in between. The CDR3 is made up of 17 amino acids. CDR3 amino acids: CASSQLESLGSNEKLFF. In DNA form, the CDR3 reads TGTGCCAGCAGCCAACTGGAGTCGTTGGGCTCTAATGAAAAACTGTTTTTT. Together with reference TRBV14 and TRBJ1-4, the CDR3 gives the full variable domain: EAGVTQFPSHSVIEKGQTVTLRCDPISGHDNLYWYRRVMGKEIKFLLHFVKESKQDESGMPNNRFLAERTGGTYSTLKVQPAELEDSGVYFCASSQLESLGSNEKLFFGSGTQLSVL.

In its sample, this clone was seen a few times. The V gene is TRBV29-1, the J gene TRBJ2-1; 9 bases match TRBD1. The CDR3 runs 14 residues. Germline V gene lookup returns CDR1 SQVTM and CDR2 ANQGSEA. Germline trimming cut 1 base from V and 8 bases from J; bases unmatched to any gene: 6. CDR3 residues: CSVEGQGVMDEQFF. For the CDR3, the DNA is TGCAGCGTTGAAGGACAGGGGGTTATGGATGAGCAGTTCTTC.

This clone has just one count. V is TRBV5-1 and J is TRBJ2-1, with D possibly matching TRBD2 (6 bases). Germline V gene lookup returns CDR1 SGHRS and CDR2 YFSETQ. This CDR3 region has 12 residues. The germline V and J ends were trimmed by 3 bases and 9 bases, with 10 bases remaining between them. The CDR3 bases are TGCGCCAGCAGCTGGGGCGGGGCTGAGCAGTTCTTC. It specifies CASSWGGAEQFF.

J is TRBJ2-7 and V is TRBV30; no definite D call. The germline V gene encodes CDR1 GTSNPN and CDR2 SVGIG (reference sequence). The CDR3 contains 12 residues. Trimming took off 4 bases at V and 1 base at J, with 8 bases between the two ends. The CDR3 nucleotides are TGTGCCTGGAATCACGGATCCTACGAGCAGTACTTC. Its protein product is CAWNHGSYEQYF.

The V gene is TRBV5-4, the J gene TRBJ1-1; no definite D call. Germline CDR1 is SGHNT and CDR2 is YYREEE (reference sequence). The CDR3 contains 11 residues. V gave up 4 bases and J gave up 0 bases, with 1 base separating them. In DNA form, the CDR3 reads TGTGCCAGCAGCGTGAACACTGAAGCTTTCTTT. It is translated as CASSVNTEAFF.

The gene calls are TRBV30 and TRBJ1-2; weak D call: TRBD1 (5 bases). The CDR3 extends over 14 amino acids. V lost 3 bases to trimming and J lost 8 bases, with 19 bases between them. Per germline, CDR1 GTSNPN and CDR2 SVGIG (reference sequence). DNA of the CDR3: TGTGCCTGGAGGGGGCGGACTGAACGAGGCGGCTACACCTTC. It codes for CAWRGRTERGGYTF.

This chain links TRBV4-1 with TRBJ1-6; no clear D. Trimming removed 1 base from V and 7 bases from J, with 14 bases in between. The CDR3 loop spans 16 amino acids. From germline, CDR1 is MGHRA and CDR2 YSYEKL. CDR3 coding DNA: TGCGCCAGCAGCCAAGGGCTAACAGACCAGAATTCACCCCTCCACTTT. As protein: CASSQGLTDQNSPLHF.

The chain is built from TRBV5-8 and TRBJ1-5, with a tentative D call TRBD1 (5 bases). Germline CDR1 reads SGHTS; CDR2 reads YDEGEE. This CDR3 region has 17 residues. The germline V and J ends were trimmed by 0 bases and 0 bases, with 13 bases remaining between them. CDR3 sequence: CASSLVWGKNSNQPQHF. CDR3 nucleotides: TGTGCCAGCAGCTTGGTTTGGGGGAAGAATAGCAATCAGCCCCAGCATTTT. The full variable domain, with the rest looked up from reference TRBV5-8 and TRBJ1-5, is EAGVTQSPTHLIKTRGQQATLRCSPISGHTSVYWYQQALGLGLQFLLWYDEGEERNRGNFPPRFSGRQFPNYSSELNVNALELEDSALYLCASSLVWGKNSNQPQHFGDGTRLSIL.

This chain joins TRBV29-1 and TRBJ2-3; D unresolved. Deletions cut 4 bases from V and 2 bases from J, with 10 bases between. Per the germline V gene, CDR1 is SQVTM and CDR2 is ANQGSEA. The CDR3 is 13 residues long. The CDR3 nucleotides read TGCAGCGTTGCTGGACCAATCACAGATACGCAGTATTTT. Translation gives CSVAGPITDTQYF.

This clone has a single count. This sequence joins TRBV11-3 and TRBJ2-5, with D possibly TRBD2 on 5 matching bases. The CDR3 is 17 amino acids. The germline CDR1 and CDR2 sequences are SGHNT and YENEEA. The ends were cut back, 4 bases at V and 1 base at J, with 19 bases in the middle. The CDR3, as DNA: TGTGCCAGCAGCTCCTCCGAGGGTCTCCCTGTCCAAGAGACCCAGTACTTC. Protein: CASSSSEGLPVQETQYF.

This chain joins TRBV30 and TRBJ1-6; the D gene is possibly TRBD1 (6 bases). CDR1 and CDR2 (germline): GTSNPN, SVGIG (reference sequence). Trimming took 2 bases from V and 7 from J, leaving 15 bases between them. The CDR3 covers 15 residues. The CDR3 DNA reads TGTGCCTGGAGTACGCCGGACAGCTCGAATTCACCCCTCCACTTT. It specifies CAWSTPDSSNSPLHF.